A selection of T cell receptor beta chains follows, all from one sample in a study of technical replicates of blood from four donors. Sequencing was performed with immunoSEQ multiplex PCR; in TCRdb, only in-frame clones are kept and a portion is missing. The table includes about 76,000 clones, approximately 94% detected once. Sequencing was done on a sample of T cells isolated from PBMCs. These receptors were obtained from a human donor in good health. CDR3s include the opening cysteine and the closing phenylalanine or tryptophan. D genes are given only for firm matches. Expanded clones are given a class, and other clones once, few, many or no size at all.

CASSLRRTSGVSSYNEQFF NA TRBV7-9 TRBD2 TRBJ2-1
CASSLGGQLYEQYF NA TRBV5-1 TRBD1 TRBJ2-7
CASSLDRSGNEQFF NA TRBV5-1 NA TRBJ2-1
CASSRTSATWETQYF NA TRBV9 TRBD2 TRBJ2-5
CAWGQYSSYNEQFF NA TRBV30 NA TRBJ2-1
CASSLGQGSTDTQYF once TRBV5-4 TRBD1 TRBJ2-3
CASSLRRNYGYTF NA TRBV6-5 NA TRBJ1-2
CASLTGHMNTEAFF NA TRBV27 NA TRBJ1-1
CASSIHRGGPNEQFF NA TRBV19 NA TRBJ2-1
CASSDFSGRTDTQYF NA TRBV10-2 NA TRBJ2-3
CASSKGLAEITDTQYF once TRBV28 TRBD2 TRBJ2-3
CASSSGQFRSGNTIYF NA TRBV19 NA TRBJ1-3
CASSFLNRGLENTEAFF once TRBV28 TRBD1 TRBJ1-1
CASSLSEGDEQYF NA TRBV27 NA TRBJ2-7
CASSQPGTVAASQETQYF NA TRBV23-1 TRBD1 TRBJ2-5
CASSLGENQPQHF NA TRBV5-1 NA TRBJ1-5
CASGTSGRSTGELFF NA TRBV5-5 TRBD2 TRBJ2-2
CASSPEITDTQYF NA TRBV7-3 NA TRBJ2-3
CASSIQGGNEQFF once TRBV6-4 NA TRBJ2-1
CASSTTGGSNQPQHF NA TRBV19 TRBD1 TRBJ1-5
CAWSVTGVQYF NA TRBV30 TRBD1 TRBJ2-4
CASSLRTDRVRIYEQYF NA TRBV13 TRBD1 TRBJ2-7
CSAGPSGTGRETQYF NA TRBV29-1 TRBD2 TRBJ2-5
CASSQVAGTEAFF NA TRBV4-1 NA TRBJ1-1
CASSLTRGNYGYTF NA TRBV5-5 NA TRBJ1-2
CAISDGLSQETQYF once TRBV10-3 NA TRBJ2-5
CAWGAGGHTEEQFF NA TRBV30 TRBD2 TRBJ2-1
CASSTQDGGFYEQYF NA TRBV19 NA TRBJ2-7
CATSTPGGDSYGYTF NA TRBV15 NA TRBJ1-2
CASNVPGEPQHF NA TRBV9 NA TRBJ1-5
CASSGWESFTDTQYF NA TRBV7-9 NA TRBJ2-3
CASRPWDRETYEQYF NA TRBV6-5 TRBD1 TRBJ2-7
CASSPTKAGAGETQYF NA TRBV7-9 TRBD2 TRBJ2-5
CASSLGTTSVTYEQYF NA TRBV5-1 TRBD2 TRBJ2-7
CAWNQPYGEAFF NA TRBV30 NA TRBJ1-1
CAISEGLAGAGKETQYF NA TRBV10-3 TRBD2 TRBJ2-5
CASNRGGWKDTEAFF NA TRBV6-5 NA TRBJ1-1
CASARGGQGSYEQYF NA TRBV19 TRBD1 TRBJ2-7
CASSFWTGSDTQYF NA TRBV5-1 TRBD1 TRBJ2-3
CASSVETGGPLQYF NA TRBV9 TRBD2 TRBJ2-4
CASSIGGSGRGVEQFF NA TRBV19 TRBD2 TRBJ2-1
CAWRQEGAGGYTF NA TRBV30 TRBD1 TRBJ1-2
CASNLRGSYSYNEQFF NA TRBV28 NA TRBJ2-1